This entry concerns a single T cell receptor (beta chain). The CDR3 length is 15 residues. Germline CDR1 and CDR2: SNHLY and FYNNEI. V shed 2 bases and J 4 bases; nucleotides not matched to a gene: 1. Under the authors' procedure: Reference gene primer amplification in the assay estimated nucleated cell counts. The data were produced by immunoSEQ multiplex PCR, yet TCRdb's version contains in-frame clones alone and is incomplete. Clone size and V and J calls were adopted from that table, with D and trimming inferred from the DNA. The sample yields about 270,000 clones, about 91% seen once. These data are taken from a study of blood T cell repertoires in COVID-19. On the study more broadly: From the United States, Italy and Spain came samples of acute and convalescent COVID-19.

Donors were grouped by their self-reported clinical history. Sequencing used PBMCs or T cells enriched from blood (not recorded which). The chain combines TRBV2 with TRBJ2-3, with 12 bases that match TRBD2. The sequence came from a man aged 40-49 years who had been exposed to COVID-19. The CDR3 is CASSELAGGPDTQYF. CDR3 sequence (DNA): TGTGCCAGCAGTGAACTAGCGGGAGGGCCAGATACGCAGTATTTT.